The rows below give T cell receptor beta chains drawn from one sample of a study of response to subunit inactivated influenza vaccine. MiXCR, applied by TCRdb to the RT-PCR reads, yields one record per CDR3 protein. The sample shows a few hundred thousand distinct CDR3 sequences, about a fifth of them seen only once. This material consisted of PBMCs from blood, taken approximately 20 months after vaccination. The receptors originated from a man aged 50 to 69 who received an inactivated influenza vaccine. The CDR3 runs from the conserved cysteine through the conserved F or W. A D gene is named only where the DNA matches it firmly. Rows give clone size only sometimes, using once, few, many, or a class for an expanded clone.

TRBV12-3/TRBV12-4,TRBJ1-5,TRBD1,few,CASSLAQGQSNQPQHF,TGTGCCAGCAGTTTAGCGCAGGGACAGTCGAATCAGCCCCAGCATTTT
TRBV7-8,TRBJ1-4,NA,few,CASSSRRDRPEKLFF,TGTGCCAGCAGCTCCCGCCGGGATCGCCCTGAAAAACTGTTTTTT
TRBV6-1,TRBJ1-3,NA,few,CASSSAGTPGLNTIYF,TGTGCCAGCAGCAGTGCCGGGACACCTGGATTAAACACCATATATTTT
TRBV19,TRBJ1-5,TRBD1,NA,CASSRGQGAGQPQHF,TGTGCCAGTAGTAGGGGACAGGGGGCGGGTCAGCCCCAGCATTTT
TRBV15,TRBJ2-1,TRBD2,NA,CATSRDLSGRAYEQFF,TGTGCCACCAGCAGAGATCTTAGCGGGAGGGCCTATGAGCAGTTCTTC
TRBV7-8,TRBJ2-2,NA,few,CASSQRLAGELFF,TGTGCCAGCAGCCAACGACTAGCCGGGGAGCTGTTTTTT
TRBV4-3,TRBJ2-7,NA,few,CASSQAPGPTYEQYF,TGCGCCAGCAGCCAGGCCCCGGGCCCAACCTACGAGCAGTACTTC
TRBV6-2/TRBV6-3,TRBJ2-7,NA,NA,CASSYGWTSYEQYF,TGTGCCAGCAGTTACGGGTGGACCTCCTACGAGCAGTACTTC
TRBV7-8,TRBJ2-7,TRBD2,few,CASSLASSSGGYEQYF,TGTGCCAGCAGCTTAGCTAGTTCTAGCGGAGGCTACGAGCAGTACTTC
TRBV6-5,TRBJ2-5,TRBD1,few,CASSYRPGQGGQTQYF,TGTGCCAGCAGTTATCGCCCGGGACAGGGAGGCCAGACCCAGTACTTC
TRBV5-5,TRBJ2-1,TRBD2,NA,CASSLRPLAGSGNEQFF,TGTGCCAGCAGCTTACGTCCACTAGCGGGATCTGGCAATGAGCAGTTCTTC
TRBV3-1,TRBJ1-5,NA,NA,CASSHTGRGQPQHF,TGTGCCAGCAGCCATACAGGTCGCGGTCAGCCCCAGCATTTT
TRBV27,TRBJ2-7,NA,many,CASSKTGEAYEQYF,TGTGCCAGCAGTAAAACCGGGGAGGCCTACGAGCAGTACTTC
TRBV5-1,TRBJ2-1,NA,few,CASSTGSNYNEQFF,TGCGCCAGCAGCACAGGGTCTAACTACAATGAGCAGTTCTTC
TRBV10-2,TRBJ1-2,NA,many,CASSEWSSMGYTF,TGCGCCAGCAGTGAGTGGTCCTCCATGGGCTACACCTTC
TRBV20-1,TRBJ2-1,NA,once,CSARVPEPYNEQFF,TGCAGTGCTAGAGTTCCGGAACCCTACAATGAGCAGTTCTTC
TRBV4-3,TRBJ2-1,NA,NA,CASSQVGARQFF,TGCGCCAGCAGCCAAGTCGGGGCTAGACAGTTCTTC
TRBV6-5,TRBJ1-6,NA,few,CASSYGVRQNSPLHF,TGTGCCAGCAGTTACGGAGTCAGACAGAATTCACCCCTCCACTTT